This TCR beta chain was sequenced in a study of blood T cell repertoires in COVID-19. Study-wide background: There were acute and convalescent COVID-19 samples, and they came from the United States, Italy and Spain.

This clone was observed once. Trimming cost V 2 bases and J 4 bases; bases outside gene matches: 15. CDR1 is MGHRA, CDR2 YSYEKL, per germline. There are 18 residues in the CDR3. Under the authors' procedure: Estimation of nucleated cell counts relied on the amplification of reference gene primers. Data came from immunoSEQ multiplex PCR; TCRdb stores just in-frame clones and leaves some out. From that table come the V and J calls and clone size; the DNA was used to work out D and trimming. The data show around 280,000 clones, roughly 91% seen once. The receptor was derived from a woman aged 30 to 39 with COVID-19, enrolled during active disease. The chain uses TRBV4-1 and TRBJ2-3; 7 bases fit TRBD2. Material for sequencing was peripheral blood. The DNA for the CDR3 is TGCGCCAGCAGCCAAACCCCCCCGTCGGGACTACTCGCAGATACGCAGTATTTT. This codes for CASSQTPPSGLLADTQYF.